Sequencing of this T cell receptor beta chain was carried out in a study of identifying expanded T cells in peripheral blood. CDR3 length equals 13 residues. Between the trimmed V and J ends, which lost 4 bases and 6 bases, there was a span of 13 bases. Per germline, CDR1 SQVTM and CDR2 ANQGSEA. Sequencing used immunoSEQ multiplex PCR; TCRdb keeps in-frame clones, though not all of them. The table lists 50,000 or so clones, 89% of them singletons. The rearrangement links TRBV29-1 to TRBJ2-1; D may match TRBD1 or TRBD2 (5 bases each). What was sequenced was blood. The sequence was collected from a person aged 18-70 years in good health. DNA of the CDR3: TGCAGCGTTGCCGGGACGGTCCTCAATGAGCAGTTCTTC. Its translation: CSVAGTVLNEQFF.